This T cell receptor beta chain came from a study of cytomegalovirus exposure and HLA in healthy donors. Study conclusions and caveats: In a later analysis, most CMV-associated TCR beta chains appeared HLA-restricted. Associated with HLA alleles at 0.05 false discovery rate in a later analysis were 16,951 TCR beta sequences.

A multiplex PCR was run with 60 Vbeta primers and 13 Jbeta primers. Original processing methods: A later analysis tallied tens of millions of unique TCR beta chains, about 11 million of them shared. Some clones are missing from TCRdb's copy, which holds only in-frame ones; the method was immunoSEQ multiplex PCR. The V and J calls and clone size were taken over from that table, and D and trimming were inferred from the DNA. The table has 100,000 to 150,000 clones, more than 70% seen once. Note on this clone: Its cognate antigen is unknown.

Germline CDR1 GTSNPN, CDR2 SVGIG (reference sequence). The CDR3 covers 14 residues. With 2 bases clipped from V and 5 bases from J, the junction kept 7 bases outside the gene matches. Input material: PBMCs. This sequence originates from a young man in good health and CMV-seronegative. The rearrangement uses TRBV30 and TRBJ1-2; 8 bases map to TRBD1. CDR3 DNA: TGTGCCTGGAGTCTACAGGGGGACTGGTATGGCTACACCTTC. Protein sequence: CAWSLQGDWYGYTF.